This TCR beta chain was identified during a study of patients and donors after allogeneic stem cell transplantation. In this sample, this clonotype turned up a few times. TCRdb redid the calling of the RT-PCR reads with MiXCR, one entry per CDR3 protein. The sample consists of over 150,000 distinct CDR3 sequences, less than 45% of them appearing once. The J segment lost 1 base and the V segment lost 3 bases, leaving 5 bases of the junction unmatched. The CDR3 has 16 amino acids. Germline V lookup: CDR1 KGHDR, CDR2 SFDVKD. The receptor comes from a human donor who was either an allogeneic HSCT recipient or a stem cell or donor lymphocyte infusion donor (not recorded which). It is not recorded whose cells these are; they may come from a transplant donor. This chain links TRBV24-1 with TRBJ2-3; 8 nucleotides align to TRBD2. The sample comprised blood, either unsorted or a sorted T cell fraction (not recorded which). The CDR3 protein is CATSDNSGMGTDTQYF. CDR3 nucleotide sequence: TGTGCCACCAGTGATAATAGCGGGATGGGCACAGATACGCAGTATTTT.